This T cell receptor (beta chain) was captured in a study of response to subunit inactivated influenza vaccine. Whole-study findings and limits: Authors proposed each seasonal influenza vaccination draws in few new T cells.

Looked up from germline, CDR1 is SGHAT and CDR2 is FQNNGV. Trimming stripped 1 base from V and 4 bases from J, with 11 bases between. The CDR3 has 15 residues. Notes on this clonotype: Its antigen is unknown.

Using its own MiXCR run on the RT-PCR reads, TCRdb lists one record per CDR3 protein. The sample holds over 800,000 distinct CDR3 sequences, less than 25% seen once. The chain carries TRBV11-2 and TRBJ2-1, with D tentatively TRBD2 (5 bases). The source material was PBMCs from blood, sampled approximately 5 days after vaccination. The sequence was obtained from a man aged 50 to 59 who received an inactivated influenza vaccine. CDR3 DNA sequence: TGTGCCAGCAGCTTAGTACCGGGAATATACAATGAGCAGTTCTTC. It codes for CASSLVPGIYNEQFF.